These T cell receptor beta chains were read from a single sample in a study of OX40 agonist ivuxolimab in advanced cancers. Produced via immunoSEQ multiplex PCR; TCRdb's table is partial and in-frame only. This table holds tens of thousands of clones, approximately 90% found once. Material: CD4+ or CD8+ T cells sorted from blood, obtained in a trial of the OX40 agonist ivuxolimab. The receptors originated from an adult with an advanced solid tumor such as melanoma, head and neck, liver or kidney cancer. CDR3s leave out the opening cysteine and the closing phenylalanine or tryptophan.

J gene,V gene,CDR3 protein
TRBJ1-3,TRBV7-2,ASSVTGGSGNTIY
TRBJ2-1,TRBV5-5,ASSLVRSQLLAGGEQF
TRBJ1-2,TRBV5-1,ASSSSPSYGYT
TRBJ2-1,TRBV7-8,ASSLYPRDGSLHEQF
TRBJ1-5,TRBV7-6,ASSLGGGLQPQH
TRBJ1-3,TRBV11-2,ASSWTDGNTIY
TRBJ2-2,TRBV11-2,ASSFRTGRTGELF
TRBJ2-7,TRBV29-1,SVETLAGGLSEQY
TRBJ2-5,TRBV12-5,ASSQGLTQY
TRBJ2-4,TRBV5-1,ASSLEGAKNIQY
TRBJ1-1,TRBV5-4,ASSRGQGVYTEAF
TRBJ2-7,TRBV7-2,ASSPPWGSYEQY
TRBJ1-6,TRBV27,ASSFTGGYSPLH
TRBJ1-4,TRBV6-1,ASSPGQRPNEKLF
TRBJ2-3,TRBV7-3,ASSSTAGVTDTQY
TRBJ2-7,TRBV5-8,ASTEMTGYEQY
TRBJ1-5,TRBV6-1,ASTRGNQPQH
TRBJ2-7,TRBV9,ASSVDPTMGEQY
TRBJ2-1,TRBV5-4,ASSLASGRAYNEQF
TRBJ2-7,TRBV9,ASSVGTSGRSEQY
TRBJ1-4,TRBV5-4,ASSLDRAMGSEKLF
TRBJ2-2,TRBV6-5,ASRAAPGRTGELF
TRBJ1-1,TRBV5-1,ASSLVDTNTEAF
TRBJ2-5,TRBV9,ASSVAGRTRQETQY
TRBJ2-2,TRBV5-1,ASSSRQGSNTGELF
TRBJ2-5,TRBV10-1,ASSESGTGEETQY
TRBJ2-1,TRBV14,ASSLLTSGDGNEQF
TRBJ2-7,TRBV1,TSSAWGGSGISYEQY
TRBJ2-7,TRBV5-6,ASSHSYEQY
TRBJ1-2,TRBV5-1,ASSPTDNYGYT
TRBJ2-3,TRBV15,ATSTTGPDTQY
TRBJ2-7,TRBV5-1,ASSLDPLSSGRWEQY
TRBJ2-7,TRBV18,ASSSRDTYEQY
TRBJ2-3,TRBV10-3,AISRSSGVGTDTQY
TRBJ1-5,TRBV6-1,ASSEAGGAQPQH
TRBJ2-7,TRBV30,AWSVKLFPYEQY
TRBJ2-7,TRBV5-1,ASSLGGRGGDEQY
TRBJ1-1,TRBV29-1,SVHKSRPEAF
TRBJ1-1,TRBV28,ASSLSGARTEAF
TRBJ1-1,TRBV7-6,ASSPRQGDAEAF
TRBJ1-2,TRBV6-6,ASNPGQGSGYT
TRBJ2-3,TRBV4-2,ASSQASLSTDTQY
TRBJ2-6,TRBV30,AYNRAPSSGANVLT
TRBJ2-1,TRBV6-5,ASSYTGARSYNEQF
TRBJ2-1,TRBV19,ASTPLSGLAGVDEQF
TRBJ2-3,TRBV5-1,ASSRTTTDTQY
TRBJ2-2,TRBV6-5,ASSPGRARELF
TRBJ1-1,TRBV19,ASSIVEGATEAF
TRBJ2-1,TRBV18,ASSVLAGGDNEQF
TRBJ2-7,TRBV11-2,ASSSRVLSSYEQY
TRBJ2-7,TRBV7-2,ASSLQGQGNEQY
TRBJ2-1,TRBV18,ASSADRALYNEQF
TRBJ1-5,TRBV7-2,ASSLVRTAEQPQH